In its sample, the clone carrying this TCR beta chain was seen a few times. TCRdb recomputed calls from the 5' RACE reads with MiXCR, one row per CDR3 protein. Of 150,000 to 200,000 distinct CDR3 sequences in the sample, roughly 6.4% were seen once. These data come from a study of T cells after yellow fever vaccination. The J segment lost 2 bases and the V segment lost 2 bases, leaving 7 bases of the junction unmatched. Per germline, CDR1 LGHNA and CDR2 YSLEER. The CDR3 runs to 16 residues. This TCR derives from a young man who received the YFV17D yellow fever vaccine. The sample here was CD4+ T cells sorted from PBMCs, taken on the day of the first yellow fever vaccination. This chain connects TRBV4-3 to TRBJ2-3; 7 positions match TRBD1. The CDR3 loop reads CASSQTHRGPTDTQYF. The DNA of the CDR3 is TGCGCCAGCAGCCAAACCCACAGGGGCCCCACAGATACGCAGTATTTT.